Given below is one T cell receptor beta chain in context. Its antigen is unidentified. PCR amplification relied on 60 Vbeta primers (plus 13 Jbeta primers). Original handling: Unique TCR beta chains totaled 80 million to 100 million in a later count, with approximately 10 million of them shared. Some clones are missing from TCRdb's copy, which holds only in-frame ones; the method was immunoSEQ multiplex PCR. That table furnishes V, J and clone size, whereas the DNA furnished D and trimming. The table shows roughly 90,000 clones, with about three quarters occurring only once. At the time of sampling, donors were nominally healthy, though unrecorded immune exposures were likely. The data belong to a study of cytomegalovirus exposure and HLA in healthy donors. The study, taken as a whole, reports: A later analysis found most CMV-associated TCR beta chains apparently HLA-restricted. Trimming of TCR beta V- and J-genes showed a link, identified in a later analysis, to a missense DCLRE1C variant.

The germline V and J ends were trimmed by 6 bases and 4 bases, with 18 bases remaining between them. Germline V gives CDR1 MNHEY, CDR2 SMNVEV (reference sequence). This CDR3 has 15 residues. This TCR came from a woman aged 40-49 years in good health and CMV-seropositive. V and J are TRBV27 and TRBJ1-2; D is perhaps TRBD1 (5 bases). Sequencing was carried out using PBMCs. CDR3 protein: CASRVGVGAVYGYTF. The CDR3 coding sequence is TGTGCCAGCAGGGTAGGAGTTGGGGCCGTCTATGGCTACACCTTC.